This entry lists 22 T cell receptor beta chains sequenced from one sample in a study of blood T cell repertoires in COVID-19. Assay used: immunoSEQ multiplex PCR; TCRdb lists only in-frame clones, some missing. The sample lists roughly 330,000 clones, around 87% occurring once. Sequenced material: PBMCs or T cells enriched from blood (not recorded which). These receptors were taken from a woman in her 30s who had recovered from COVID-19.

The CDR3 region is CASSPPTGAATGELFF. CDR3 nucleotide sequence: TGTGCCAGCAGCCCCCCGACAGGGGCAGCCACCGGGGAGCTGTTTTTT. The V and J genes are TRBV5-5 and TRBJ2-2; TRBD1 agrees at 8 bases. V trimming: 4 bases; J trimming: 4 bases; junction bases outside the gene matches: 9. Germline V gene data show CDR1 as SGHKS and CDR2 as YYEKEE (reference sequence). This CDR3 is 16 amino acids long.

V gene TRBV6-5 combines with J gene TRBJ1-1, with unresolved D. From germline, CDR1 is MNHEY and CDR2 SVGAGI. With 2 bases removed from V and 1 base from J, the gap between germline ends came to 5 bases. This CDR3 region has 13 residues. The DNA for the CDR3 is TGTGCCAGCAGTTACCGTAAGAACACTGAAGCTTTCTTT. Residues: CASSYRKNTEAFF.

CDR3 residues: CASSYSTSLWGGRQETQYF. The DNA of the CDR3 is TGTGCCAGCAGTTACTCGACGTCTCTGTGGGGGGGCAGGCAAGAGACCCAGTACTTC. The chain has TRBV6-2 or TRBV6-3 and TRBJ2-5; D may be TRBD2 (7 bases). Trimming removed 0 bases at V and 2 bases at J, with 22 bases between. Looked up from germline, CDR1 is MNHEY and CDR2 is SVGEGT. The CDR3 is 19 residues long.

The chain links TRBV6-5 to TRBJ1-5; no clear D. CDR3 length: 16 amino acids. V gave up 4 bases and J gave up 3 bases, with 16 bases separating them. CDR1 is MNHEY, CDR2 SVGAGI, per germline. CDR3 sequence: CASSSGGWQNNQPQHF. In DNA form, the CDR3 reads TGTGCCAGCAGTTCGGGAGGGTGGCAGAACAATCAGCCCCAGCATTTT.

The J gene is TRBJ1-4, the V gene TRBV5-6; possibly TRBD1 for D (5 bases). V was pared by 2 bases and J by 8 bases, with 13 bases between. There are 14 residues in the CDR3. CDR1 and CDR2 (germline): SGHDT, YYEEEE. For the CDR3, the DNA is TGTGCCAGCAGCTTCGCCACAGGTCCCGAAAAACTGTTTTTT. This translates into CASSFATGPEKLFF.

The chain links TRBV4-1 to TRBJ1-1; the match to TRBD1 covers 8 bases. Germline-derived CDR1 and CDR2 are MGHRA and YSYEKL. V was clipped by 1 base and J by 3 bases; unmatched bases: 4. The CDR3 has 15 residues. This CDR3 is CASSQASTGDTEAFF. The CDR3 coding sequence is TGCGCCAGCAGCCAAGCCTCGACAGGGGACACTGAAGCTTTCTTT.

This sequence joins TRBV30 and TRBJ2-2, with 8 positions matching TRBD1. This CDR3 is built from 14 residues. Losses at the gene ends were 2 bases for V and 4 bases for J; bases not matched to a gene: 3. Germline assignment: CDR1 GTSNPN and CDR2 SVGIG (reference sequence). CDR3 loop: CAWSNRGATGELFF. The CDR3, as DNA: TGTGCCTGGAGTAACAGGGGGGCCACCGGGGAGCTGTTTTTT.

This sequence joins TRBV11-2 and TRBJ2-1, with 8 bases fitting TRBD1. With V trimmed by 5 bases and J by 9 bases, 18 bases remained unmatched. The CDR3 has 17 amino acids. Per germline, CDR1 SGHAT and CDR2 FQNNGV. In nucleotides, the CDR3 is TGTGCCAGCAGCCCCCACCTATCGACAGGGGTGAGGGGTGAGCAGTTCTTC. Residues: CASSPHLSTGVRGEQFF.

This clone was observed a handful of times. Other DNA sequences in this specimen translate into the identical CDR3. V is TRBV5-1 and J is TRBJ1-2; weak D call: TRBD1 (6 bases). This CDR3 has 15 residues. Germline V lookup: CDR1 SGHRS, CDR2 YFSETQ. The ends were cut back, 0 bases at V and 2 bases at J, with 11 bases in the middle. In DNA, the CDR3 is TGCGCCAGCAGCTTGGGGGGACAACTGAACTATGGCTACACCTTC. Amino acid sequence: CASSLGGQLNYGYTF.

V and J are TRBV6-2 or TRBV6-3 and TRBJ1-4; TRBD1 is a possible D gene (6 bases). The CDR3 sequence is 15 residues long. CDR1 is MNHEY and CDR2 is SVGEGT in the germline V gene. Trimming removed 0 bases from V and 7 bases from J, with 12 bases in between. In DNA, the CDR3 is TGTGCCAGCAGTTACTCGTCACAGGGTCTTGAAAAACTGTTTTTT. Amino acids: CASSYSSQGLEKLFF.

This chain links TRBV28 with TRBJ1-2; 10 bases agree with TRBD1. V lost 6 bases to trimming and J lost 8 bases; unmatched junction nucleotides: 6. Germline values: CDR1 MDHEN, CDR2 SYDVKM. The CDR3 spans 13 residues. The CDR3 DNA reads TGTGCCAGCAGCCCCGGGACAGGGGACGGCTACACCTTC. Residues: CASSPGTGDGYTF.

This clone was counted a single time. The CDR3, as DNA: TGTGCCAGCAGCTTGGTTGGGCAATGGAAGCCCCAGCATTTT. Its protein is CASSLVGQWKPQHF. The chain combines TRBV5-8 with TRBJ1-5; D not certain. Germline loops: CDR1 SGHTS, CDR2 YDEGEE. The V end lost 0 bases, the J end lost 8 bases, and 12 bases lay between the germline ends. The CDR3 spans 14 residues. Combining the CDR3 with reference TRBV5-8 and TRBJ1-5 gives the whole variable domain EAGVTQSPTHLIKTRGQQATLRCSPISGHTSVYWYQQALGLGLQFLLWYDEGEERNRGNFPPRFSGRQFPNYSSELNVNALELEDSALYLCASSLVGQWKPQHFGDGTRLSIL.

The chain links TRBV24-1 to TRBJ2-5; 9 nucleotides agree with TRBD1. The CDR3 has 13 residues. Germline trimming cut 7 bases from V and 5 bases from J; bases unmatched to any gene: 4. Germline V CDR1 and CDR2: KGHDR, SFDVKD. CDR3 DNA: TGTGCCACCAGAGGACAGGGGAAGGAGACCCAGTACTTC. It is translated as CATRGQGKETQYF.

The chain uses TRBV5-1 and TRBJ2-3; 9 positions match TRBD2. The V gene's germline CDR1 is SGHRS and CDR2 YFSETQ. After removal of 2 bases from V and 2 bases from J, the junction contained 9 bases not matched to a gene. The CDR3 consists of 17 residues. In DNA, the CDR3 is TGCGCCAGCAGCTTCTTCCCTAGCGGGGAACTCACAGATACGCAGTATTTT. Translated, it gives CASSFFPSGELTDTQYF.

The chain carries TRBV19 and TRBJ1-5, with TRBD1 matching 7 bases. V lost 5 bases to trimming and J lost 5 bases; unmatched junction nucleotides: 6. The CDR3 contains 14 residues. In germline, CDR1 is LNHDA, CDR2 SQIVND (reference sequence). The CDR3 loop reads CASSATGNYQPQHF. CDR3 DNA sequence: TGTGCCAGTAGTGCGACAGGGAATTATCAGCCCCAGCATTTT. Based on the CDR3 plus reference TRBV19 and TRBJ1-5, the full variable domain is DGGITQSPKYLFRKEGQNVTLSCEQNLNHDAMYWYRQDPGQGLRLIYYSQIVNDFQKGDIAEGYSVSREKKESFPLTVTSAQKNPTAFYLCASSATGNYQPQHFGDGTRLSIL.

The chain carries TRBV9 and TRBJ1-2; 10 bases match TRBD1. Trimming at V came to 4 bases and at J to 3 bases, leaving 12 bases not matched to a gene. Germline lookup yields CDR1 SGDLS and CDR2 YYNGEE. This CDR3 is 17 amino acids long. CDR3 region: CASSTRNDRGQDYGYTF. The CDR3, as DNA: TGTGCCAGCAGCACCAGAAACGACAGGGGGCAGGACTATGGCTACACCTTC. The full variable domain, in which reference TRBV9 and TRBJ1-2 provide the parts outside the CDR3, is DSGVTQTPKHLITATGQRVTLRCSPRSGDLSVYWYQQSLDQGLQFLIQYYNGEERAKGNILERFSAQQFPDLHSELNLSSLELGDSALYFCASSTRNDRGQDYGYTFGSGTRLTVV.

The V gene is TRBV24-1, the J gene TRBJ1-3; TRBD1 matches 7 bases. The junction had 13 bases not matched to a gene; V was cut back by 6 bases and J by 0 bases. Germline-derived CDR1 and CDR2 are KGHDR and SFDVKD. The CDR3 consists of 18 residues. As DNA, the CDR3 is TGTGCCACCAGTCCGTTACAAACCCGGGACAGCTCTGGAAACACCATATATTTT. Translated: CATSPLQTRDSSGNTIYF.

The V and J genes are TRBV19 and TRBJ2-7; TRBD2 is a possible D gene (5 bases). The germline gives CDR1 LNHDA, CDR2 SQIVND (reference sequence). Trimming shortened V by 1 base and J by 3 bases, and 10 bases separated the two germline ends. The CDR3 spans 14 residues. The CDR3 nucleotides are TGTGCCAGTAGTATAGGACTAAAAAACTACGAGCAGTACTTC. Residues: CASSIGLKNYEQYF.

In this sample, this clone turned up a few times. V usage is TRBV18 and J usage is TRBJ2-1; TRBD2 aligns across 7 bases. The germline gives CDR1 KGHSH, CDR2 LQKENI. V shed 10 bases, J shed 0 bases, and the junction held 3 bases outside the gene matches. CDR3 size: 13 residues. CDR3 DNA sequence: TGTGCCACCCGGGGGGACTCCTACAATGAGCAGTTCTTC. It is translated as CATRGDSYNEQFF.

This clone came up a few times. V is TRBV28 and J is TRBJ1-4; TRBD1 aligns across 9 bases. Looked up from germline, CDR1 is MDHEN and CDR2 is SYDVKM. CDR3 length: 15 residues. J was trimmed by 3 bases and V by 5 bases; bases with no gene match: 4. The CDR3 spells CASSPWDRANEKLFF. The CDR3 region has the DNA TGTGCCAGCAGTCCCTGGGACAGGGCTAATGAAAAACTGTTTTTT.

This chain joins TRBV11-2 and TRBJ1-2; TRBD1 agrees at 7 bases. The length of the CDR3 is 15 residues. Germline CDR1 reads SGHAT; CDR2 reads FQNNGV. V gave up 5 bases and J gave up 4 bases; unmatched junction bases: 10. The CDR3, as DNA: TGTGCCAGCAGCCATTTTCGGGACAGAGGCTATGGCTACACCTTC. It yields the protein CASSHFRDRGYGYTF.

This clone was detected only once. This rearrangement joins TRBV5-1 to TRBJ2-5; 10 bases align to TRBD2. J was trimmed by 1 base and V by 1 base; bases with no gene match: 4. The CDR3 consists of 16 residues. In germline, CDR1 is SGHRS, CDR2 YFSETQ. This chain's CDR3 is CASSLPSGGFQETQYF. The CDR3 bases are TGCGCCAGCAGCTTGCCTAGCGGGGGCTTCCAAGAGACCCAGTACTTC.